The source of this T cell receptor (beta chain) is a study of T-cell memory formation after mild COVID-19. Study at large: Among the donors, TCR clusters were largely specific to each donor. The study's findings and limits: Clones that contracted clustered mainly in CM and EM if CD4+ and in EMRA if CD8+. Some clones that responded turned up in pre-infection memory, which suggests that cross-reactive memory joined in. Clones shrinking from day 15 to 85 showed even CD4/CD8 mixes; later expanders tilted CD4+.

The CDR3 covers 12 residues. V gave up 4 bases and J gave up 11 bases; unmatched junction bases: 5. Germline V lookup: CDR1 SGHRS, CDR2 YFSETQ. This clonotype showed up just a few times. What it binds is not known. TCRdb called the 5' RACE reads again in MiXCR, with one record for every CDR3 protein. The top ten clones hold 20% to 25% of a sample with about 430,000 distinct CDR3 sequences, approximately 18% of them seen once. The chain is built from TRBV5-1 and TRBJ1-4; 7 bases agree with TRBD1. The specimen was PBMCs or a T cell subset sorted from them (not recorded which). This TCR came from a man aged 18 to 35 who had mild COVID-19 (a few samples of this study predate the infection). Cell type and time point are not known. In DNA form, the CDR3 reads TGCGCCAGCAGCGAGGACAGGCGGAAACTGTTTTTT. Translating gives CASSEDRRKLFF.